These 8 T cell receptor beta chains were sequenced from one sample in a study of cytomegalovirus exposure and HLA in healthy donors. Primers included in the PCR were 60 Vbeta and 13 Jbeta primers. Here immunoSEQ multiplex PCR was the method, and the copy in TCRdb shows in-frame clones only, minus some. The table has hundreds of thousands of clones, over 70% seen once. Sequencing was carried out using PBMCs. These TCRs come from a boy between 2 and 10 years old in good health and CMV-seronegative.

The gene calls are TRBV19 and TRBJ2-7; TRBD1 aligns across 10 bases. With V trimmed by 0 bases and J by 2 bases, 4 bases remained unmatched. Germline CDR1 and CDR2: LNHDA and SQIVND (reference sequence). The CDR3 is 16 amino acids. This chain's CDR3 is CASSIDGGQGAYEQYF. The CDR3 region has the DNA TGTGCCAGTAGTATAGATGGTGGACAGGGGGCCTACGAGCAGTACTTC.

The sample holds one count of this clone. The chain couples TRBV11-2 to TRBJ1-6; TRBD1 matches at 9 bases. Germline assignment: CDR1 SGHAT and CDR2 FQNNGV. There are 16 residues in the CDR3. Germline trimming cut 6 bases from V and 6 bases from J; bases unmatched to any gene: 9. CDR3 DNA sequence: TGTGCCAGCAGTATAATTCCGGGACAGGGTAATTCACCCCTCCACTTT. It encodes CASSIIPGQGNSPLHF.

The chain joins TRBV16 to TRBJ2-4, with D tentatively TRBD2 (6 bases). In germline, CDR1 is KGHSY, CDR2 FQNENV. The germline V and J ends were trimmed by 4 bases and 6 bases, with 13 bases remaining between them. The CDR3 contains 14 residues. CDR3 nucleotides: TGTGCCAGCAGCCTTCTGAAGGAGGGAAACATTCAGTACTTC. Its translation: CASSLLKEGNIQYF.

J is TRBJ2-7 and V is TRBV7-9; no clear D. This CDR3 has 12 residues. CDR1 SEHNR and CDR2 FQNEAQ come from the germline V gene (reference sequence). The ends were cut back, 4 bases at V and 6 bases at J, with 10 bases in the middle. DNA for the CDR3: TGTGCCAGCAGCTCCTATTCGGGCGAGCAGTACTTC. Protein sequence: CASSSYSGEQYF.

The chain links TRBV5-1 to TRBJ2-1; 7 bases map to TRBD1. The J segment lost 1 base and the V segment lost 5 bases, leaving 6 bases of the junction unmatched. CDR1 and CDR2 from the germline V gene are SGHRS and YFSETQ. The CDR3 loop spans 15 amino acids. In DNA, the CDR3 is TGCGCCAGCAGAAGGGGACAGAATTCCTACAATGAGCAGTTCTTC. It is translated as CASRRGQNSYNEQFF.

This clone has just one count. V is TRBV13 and J is TRBJ1-1, with D possibly matching TRBD1 (5 bases). CDR3 length equals 14 residues. Deletions cut 4 bases from V and 3 bases from J, with 12 bases between. The germline gives CDR1 PRHDT, CDR2 FYEKMQ (reference sequence). CDR3 in DNA: TGTGCCAGCAGCTCCCAGGGATTCTACACTGAAGCTTTCTTT. It yields the protein CASSSQGFYTEAFF.

V usage is TRBV11-2 and J usage is TRBJ2-3; 10 nucleotides align to TRBD2. Unmatched junction bases numbered 10, after V lost 3 bases and J lost 1 base. Looked up from germline, CDR1 is SGHAT and CDR2 is FQNNGV. This CDR3 region has 18 residues. CDR3 in amino acids: CASSFSGRLVGGTDTQYF. CDR3 bases: TGTGCCAGCAGCTTTAGCGGGAGGTTAGTTGGTGGCACAGATACGCAGTATTTT.

The chain is built from TRBV7-9 and TRBJ1-3; D is perhaps TRBD1 (6 bases). The V gene lost 4 bases and the J gene lost 0 bases, with 10 bases spanning the gap. Germline CDR1 reads SEHNR; CDR2 reads FQNEAQ (reference sequence). The length of the CDR3 is 15 residues. The CDR3 region has the DNA TGTGCCAGCAGCTCGGGACACCCCTCTGGAAACACCATATATTTT. Translating it yields CASSSGHPSGNTIYF.